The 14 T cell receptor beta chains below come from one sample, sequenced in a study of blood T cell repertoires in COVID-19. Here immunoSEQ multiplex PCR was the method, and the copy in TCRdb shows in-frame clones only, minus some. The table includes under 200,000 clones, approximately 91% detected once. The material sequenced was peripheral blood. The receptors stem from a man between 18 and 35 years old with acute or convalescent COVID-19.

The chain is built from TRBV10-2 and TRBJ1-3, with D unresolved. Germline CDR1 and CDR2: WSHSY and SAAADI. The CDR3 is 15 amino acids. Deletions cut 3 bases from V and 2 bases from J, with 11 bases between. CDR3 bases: TGCGCCAGCAGTGACACGCGGAATCCTGGAAACACCATATATTTT. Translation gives CASSDTRNPGNTIYF.

Here the CDR3 reads CASSHPAEGTEAFF. DNA of the CDR3: TGCGCCAGCAGCCACCCAGCGGAGGGCACTGAAGCTTTCTTT. The rearrangement uses TRBV4-1 and TRBJ1-1, with D unresolved. This CDR3 spans 14 amino acids. Germline values: CDR1 MGHRA, CDR2 YSYEKL. V lost 3 bases to trimming and J lost 4 bases, with 12 bases between them.

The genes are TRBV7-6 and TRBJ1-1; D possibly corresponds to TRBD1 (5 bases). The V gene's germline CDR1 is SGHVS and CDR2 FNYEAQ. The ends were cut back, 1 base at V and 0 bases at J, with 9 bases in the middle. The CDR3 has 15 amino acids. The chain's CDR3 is CASSLGQFMNTEAFF. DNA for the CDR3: TGTGCCAGCAGCTTAGGACAGTTCATGAACACTGAAGCTTTCTTT.

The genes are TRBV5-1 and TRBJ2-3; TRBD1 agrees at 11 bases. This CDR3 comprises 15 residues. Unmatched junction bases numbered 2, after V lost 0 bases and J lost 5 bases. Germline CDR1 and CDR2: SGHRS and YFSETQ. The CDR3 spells CASSLGTGGGDTQYF. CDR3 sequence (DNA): TGCGCCAGCAGCTTGGGGACAGGGGGCGGAGATACGCAGTATTTT.

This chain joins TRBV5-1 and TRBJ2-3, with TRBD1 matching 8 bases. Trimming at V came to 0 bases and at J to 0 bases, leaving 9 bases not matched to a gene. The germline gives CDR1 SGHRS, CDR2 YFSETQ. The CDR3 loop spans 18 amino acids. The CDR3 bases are TGCGCCAGCAGCTTGGGGACAGGGTATGGGTCTAGCACAGATACGCAGTATTTT. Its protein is CASSLGTGYGSSTDTQYF.

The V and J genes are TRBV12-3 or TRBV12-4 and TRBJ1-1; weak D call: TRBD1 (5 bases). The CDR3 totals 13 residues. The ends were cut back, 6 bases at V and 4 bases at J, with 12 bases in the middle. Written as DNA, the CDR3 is TGTGCCAGCAGCTTACAGGAGGGCACTGAAGCTTTCTTT. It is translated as CASSLQEGTEAFF.

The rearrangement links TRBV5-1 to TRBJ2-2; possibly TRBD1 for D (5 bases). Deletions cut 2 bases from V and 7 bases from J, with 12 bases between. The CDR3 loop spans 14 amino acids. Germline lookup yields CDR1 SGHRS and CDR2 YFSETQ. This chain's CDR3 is CASSLAGAHGELFF. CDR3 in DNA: TGCGCCAGCAGCTTAGCTGGGGCCCACGGGGAGCTGTTTTTT.

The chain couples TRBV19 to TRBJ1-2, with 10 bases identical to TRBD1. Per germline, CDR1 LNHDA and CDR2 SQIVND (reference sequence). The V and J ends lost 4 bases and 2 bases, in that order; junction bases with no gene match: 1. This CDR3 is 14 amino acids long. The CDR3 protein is CASSTGQGNYGYTF. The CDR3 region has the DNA TGTGCCAGTAGTACGGGACAGGGGAACTATGGCTACACCTTC.

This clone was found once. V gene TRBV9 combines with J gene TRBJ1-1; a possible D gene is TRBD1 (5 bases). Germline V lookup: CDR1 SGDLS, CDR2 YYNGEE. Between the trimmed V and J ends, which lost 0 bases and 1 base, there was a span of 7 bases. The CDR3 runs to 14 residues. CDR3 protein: CASSVGQGNTEAFF. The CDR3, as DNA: TGTGCCAGCAGCGTAGGGCAGGGGAACACTGAAGCTTTCTTT. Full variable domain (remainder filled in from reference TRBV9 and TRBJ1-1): DSGVTQTPKHLITATGQRVTLRCSPRSGDLSVYWYQQSLDQGLQFLIQYYNGEERAKGNILERFSAQQFPDLHSELNLSSLELGDSALYFCASSVGQGNTEAFFGQGTRLTVV.

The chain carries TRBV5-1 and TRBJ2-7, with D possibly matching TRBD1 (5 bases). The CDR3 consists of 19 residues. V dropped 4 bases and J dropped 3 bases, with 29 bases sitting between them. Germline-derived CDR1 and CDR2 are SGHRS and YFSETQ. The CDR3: CASSISIQVPARPYYEQYF. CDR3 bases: TGCGCCAGCAGCATATCAATACAGGTGCCGGCTCGTCCCTACTACGAGCAGTACTTC. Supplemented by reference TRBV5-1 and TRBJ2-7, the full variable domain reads KAGVTQTPRYLIKTRGQQVTLSCSPISGHRSVSWYQQTPGQGLQFLFEYFSETQRNKGNFPGRFSGRQFSNSRSEMNVSTLELGDSALYLCASSISIQVPARPYYEQYFGPGTRLTVT.

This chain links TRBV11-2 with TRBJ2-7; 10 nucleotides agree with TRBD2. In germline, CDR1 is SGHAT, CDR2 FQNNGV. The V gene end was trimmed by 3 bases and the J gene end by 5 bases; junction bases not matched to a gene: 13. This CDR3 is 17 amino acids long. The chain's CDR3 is CASSFAIKLAGFDEQYF. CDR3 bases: TGTGCCAGCAGCTTTGCGATTAAACTAGCGGGATTCGACGAGCAGTACTTC.

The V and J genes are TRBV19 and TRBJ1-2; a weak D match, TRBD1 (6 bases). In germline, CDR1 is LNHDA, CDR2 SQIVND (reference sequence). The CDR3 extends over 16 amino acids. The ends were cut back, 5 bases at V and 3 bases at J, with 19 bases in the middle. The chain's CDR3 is CASSPRTALEDYGYTF. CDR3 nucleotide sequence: TGTGCCAGTAGTCCCCGGACAGCCCTCGAGGACTATGGCTACACCTTC.

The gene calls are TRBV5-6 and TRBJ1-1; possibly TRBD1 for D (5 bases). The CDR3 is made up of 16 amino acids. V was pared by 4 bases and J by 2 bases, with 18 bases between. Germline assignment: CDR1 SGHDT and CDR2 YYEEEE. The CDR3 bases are TGTGCCAGCAGCCCCCCCGTAGACAGAACTAACACTGAAGCTTTCTTT. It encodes CASSPPVDRTNTEAFF.

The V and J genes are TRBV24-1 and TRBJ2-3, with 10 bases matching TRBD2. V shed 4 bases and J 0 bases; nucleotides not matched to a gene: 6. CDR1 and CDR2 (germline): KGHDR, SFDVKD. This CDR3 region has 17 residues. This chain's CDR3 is CATSDLTSGTSTDTQYF. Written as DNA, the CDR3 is TGTGCCACCAGTGACCTAACTAGCGGGACAAGCACAGATACGCAGTATTTT.